This T cell receptor beta chain originates from a study of shared clonotypes between healthy human individuals. The assay was immunoSEQ multiplex PCR, and TCRdb's table has in-frame clones only and misses some. Of roughly 2.5 million clones in the sample, more than 90% were seen once. The donor cohort consisted entirely of Caucasian adults residing in Nashville, Tennessee. Comment on this clone: The antigen is undetermined.

General study results and limits: Lower generation probabilities were found for non-shared clonotypes than for those shared by all four donors.

There are 13 residues in the CDR3. V was trimmed by 5 bases and J by 1 base, leaving 8 bases between them. Germline V gene data show CDR1 as GTSNPN and CDR2 as SVGIG (reference sequence). Sequenced: naive CD4+ T cells sorted from blood. Subset: CD45RA+ positively selected. The V gene is TRBV30, the J gene TRBJ2-2; D assignment may be TRBD1 or TRBD2 (5 bases each). This receptor was obtained from a man between 18 and 29 years old in good health. Here the CDR3 DNA reads TGTGCCTGGGGGGACGGGAACACCGGGGAGCTGTTTTTT. Translated, it gives CAWGDGNTGELFF.